This TCR beta chain was identified in a study of radiation and T cells in renal cell carcinoma. General observations from the study: From baseline, blood top tumor clonotypes peaked at 2 weeks post-radiation.

The time point is: blood 4 weeks post-SBRT, at nephrectomy. The treatment denotes: 15 Gy SBRT to primary tumor, nephrectomy 4 weeks later. Nephrectomy followed 15 Gy stereotactic body radiation by 4 weeks. Clear cell pathology was present in this patient's renal cell carcinoma. On this clone itself: As yet, its antigen is unknown.

The germline V gene has CDR1 SEHNR and CDR2 FQNEAQ (reference sequence). The CDR3 is 13 residues long. The V end lost 3 bases, the J end lost 6 bases, and 11 bases lay between the germline ends. The assay was immunoSEQ multiplex PCR, and TCRdb's table has in-frame clones only and misses some. Among roughly 61,000 clones, about three quarters were seen once, and the ten largest hold less than 8%. The chain is built from TRBV7-9 and TRBJ1-2; possibly TRBD1 for D (6 bases). This sequence was found in a man in his sixties with renal cell carcinoma. The sequencing used blood, collected from a patient whose treatment included radiotherapy and nephrectomy. The chain's CDR3 is CASSFPGQDGYTF. As DNA, the CDR3 is TGTGCCAGCAGCTTTCCGGGACAAGATGGCTACACCTTC.